The next 15 T cell receptor beta chains were all read from a single sample in a study of T-cell reconstitution after alpha-beta-depleted transplantation in children. Unique molecular identifiers tagged the TCRbeta library. TCRdb re-derived calls from the PCR reads in MiXCR, one entry per CDR3 protein. The sample contains a few hundred thousand distinct CDR3 sequences, around 15% of which appear only once. Source: PBMCs, mostly from graft donor cells, taken 360 days after TCRalphabeta/CD19-depleted stem cell transplant. The receptors shown here come from a boy under two years old who had a stem cell transplant for Wiskott-Aldrich syndrome, so the T cells may come from the graft donor.

A remark on this clonotype: A junction boundary mismatches the germline segment, possibly from a read error. V and J are TRBV5-1 and TRBJ2-1, with 7 bases that match TRBD2. CDR1 is SGHRS and CDR2 is YFSETQ in the germline V gene. CDR3 length: 19 residues. The chain's CDR3 is CASSLVRGIAGLGYNERFF. The CDR3, as DNA: TGCGCCAGCAGCTTGGTCCGGGGCATAGCGGGCCTGGGGTACAATGAGCGGTTCTTC.

V usage is TRBV20-1 and J usage is TRBJ2-3; unclear D gene. From germline, CDR1 is DFQATT and CDR2 SNEGSKA (reference sequence). V shed 0 bases and J shed 2 bases, with 9 bases lying between them. The CDR3 spans 14 residues. The CDR3 loop reads CSARDRRFTDTQYF. The DNA of the CDR3 is TGCAGTGCTAGAGATAGGCGATTCACAGATACGCAGTATTTT.

This chain links TRBV7-9 with TRBJ2-5; 11 bases line up with TRBD1. CDR1 is SEHNR and CDR2 is FQNEAQ in the germline V gene (reference sequence). The CDR3 spans 17 residues. V was pared by 4 bases and J by 4 bases, with 11 bases of the junction left unmatched. The CDR3 reads CASSSKNRTGGGETQYF. CDR3 nucleotide sequence: TGTGCCAGCAGCTCCAAAAACCGGACAGGGGGCGGAGAGACCCAGTACTTC.

The chain has TRBV9 and TRBJ2-6; perhaps TRBD2 as D (5 bases). This CDR3 region has 16 residues. Germline V CDR1 and CDR2: SGDLS, YYNGEE. Trimming took off 3 bases at V and 2 bases at J, with 12 bases between the two ends. The CDR3 bases are TGTGCCAGCAGCGCTCGACGGACTCCTGGGGCCAACGTCCTGACTTTC. This codes for CASSARRTPGANVLTF.

This clonotype has just a few counts. A read error may account for a junction end that differs from germline. The rearrangement uses TRBV7-9 and TRBJ2-1, with D perhaps matching TRBD1 (7 bases). From germline, CDR1 is SEHNR and CDR2 FQNEAQ (reference sequence). The CDR3 loop spans 13 amino acids. Here the CDR3 DNA reads TGTGCCAGCAGCTTAGGACAGGGCGGGGTGCGGGTCTTC. It is translated as CASSLGQGGVRVF.

This clonotype was seen a handful of times. V and J are TRBV28 and TRBJ2-7; tentatively, D is TRBD2 (5 bases). Trimming shortened V by 3 bases and J by 0 bases, and 9 bases separated the two germline ends. Germline V lookup: CDR1 MDHEN, CDR2 SYDVKM. This CDR3 is built from 14 residues. The CDR3 nucleotides are TGTGCCAGCAGTTTCGAGGGAAGCTCCTACGAGCAGTACTTC. Translating it yields CASSFEGSSYEQYF.

The chain carries TRBV19 and TRBJ2-3; D gene uncertain. V was clipped by 5 bases and J by 2 bases, with 11 bases between them. This CDR3 spans 14 amino acids. Germline lookup yields CDR1 LNHDA and CDR2 SQIVND (reference sequence). In DNA form, the CDR3 reads TGTGCCAGTAGTTTACGCGTTCTCACAGATACGCAGTATTTT. It specifies CASSLRVLTDTQYF.

Concerning this clonotype: One junction end does not reproduce the germline sequence, and a read error may be involved. The V and J genes are TRBV29-1 and TRBJ2-2; tentatively, D is TRBD2 (5 bases). The germline V gene has CDR1 SQVTM and CDR2 ANQGSEA. The CDR3 extends over 13 amino acids. The CDR3 sequence is CSALRSNTGELFF. The CDR3 coding sequence is TGCAGCGCCCTTCGCTCGAACACCGGGGAGCTTTTTTTT.

This clonotype occurred a few times. The chain links TRBV12-3 or TRBV12-4 to TRBJ1-5, with TRBD1 as a possible D gene (6 bases). The CDR3 contains 15 residues. V lost 3 bases to trimming and J lost 1 base, with 10 bases between them. CDR3 in DNA: TGTGCCAGCAGTTTCGGGACAAAGAGCAATCAGCCCCAGCATTTT. Translation: CASSFGTKSNQPQHF.

CDR3 region: CASSLQTLETQYF. The DNA for the CDR3 is TGTGCCAGCAGCTTGCAGACTTTAGAGACCCAGTACTTC. The chain is built from TRBV11-2 and TRBJ2-5, with D uncertain. V was shortened by 3 bases and J by 4 bases, with 9 bases between the two germline ends. CDR3 length equals 13 residues. Germline V gene lookup returns CDR1 SGHAT and CDR2 FQNNGV.

This clonotype was detected a few times. The chain employs TRBV6-5 and TRBJ2-1; 9 nucleotides agree with TRBD2. V was clipped by 2 bases and J by 3 bases; unmatched bases: 11. Germline values: CDR1 MNHEY, CDR2 SVGAGI. The CDR3 extends over 18 amino acids. CDR3 protein: CASSYGNSGSSFYNEQFF. CDR3 bases: TGTGCCAGCAGTTACGGGAATAGCGGGAGCTCCTTCTACAATGAGCAGTTCTTC.

This chain links TRBV5-1 with TRBJ2-6, with 9 bases fitting TRBD1. Per germline, CDR1 SGHRS and CDR2 YFSETQ. J lost 2 bases, V lost 1 base, and 7 bases had no gene match. CDR3 length: 18 amino acids. The CDR3 loop reads CASSLTDRGLTGANVLTF. The CDR3 region has the DNA TGCGCCAGCAGCTTGACGGACAGGGGATTGACTGGGGCCAACGTCCTGACTTTC.

This clonotype was observed a few times. V and J are TRBV14 and TRBJ2-7, with 10 positions matching TRBD2. The CDR3 runs 16 residues. J was trimmed by 4 bases and V by 3 bases; bases with no gene match: 9. From germline, CDR1 is SGHDN and CDR2 FVKESK. CDR3 residues: CASSQISGRASYEQYF. CDR3 coding DNA: TGTGCCAGCAGCCAGATCAGCGGGAGGGCCTCTTACGAGCAGTACTTC.

This clonotype was seen more than once but under ten times. The gene calls are TRBV7-9 and TRBJ2-7; 10 bases map to TRBD1. The CDR3 sequence is 16 residues long. The J segment lost 6 bases and the V segment lost 5 bases, leaving 13 bases of the junction unmatched. Germline CDR1 reads SEHNR; CDR2 reads FQNEAQ (reference sequence). The DNA for the CDR3 is TGTGCCAGCAGCCTAGGCGGGACAGGGGATCGGGGCGAGCAGTACTTC. Its translation is CASSLGGTGDRGEQYF.

J is TRBJ2-1 and V is TRBV2; the match to TRBD2 covers 11 bases. V shed 7 bases, J shed 7 bases, and the junction held 6 bases outside the gene matches. Germline values: CDR1 SNHLY, CDR2 FYNNEI. The CDR3 is 14 amino acids. CDR3 in DNA: TGTGCCAGCAAACTAGCGGGAGAGCGAAATGAGCAGTTCTTC. As protein: CASKLAGERNEQFF.